These T cell receptor beta chains were read from a single sample in a study of cytomegalovirus exposure and HLA in healthy donors. The data were produced by immunoSEQ multiplex PCR, yet TCRdb's version contains in-frame clones alone and is incomplete. The data show 150,000 or so clones, with 81% seen just once and roughly 5% held by the top ten. Sequencing input: PBMCs. These TCRs come from a woman aged 18-35 years in good health and CMV-seropositive. The CDR3 runs from the conserved cysteine through the conserved F or W. The D gene is left open where the match is weak. Size is omitted from some rows. Given values are once, few, many or a class for expanded clones.

V gene	D gene	clone size	J gene	CDR3 DNA	CDR3 protein
TRBV4-3	.	.	TRBJ2-1	TGCGCCAGCAGCCAACTATGCGGGGCCTACAATGAGCAGTTCTTC	CASSQLCGAYNEQFF
TRBV6-1	TRBD1	.	TRBJ1-4	TGTGCCAGCAGTGGATATGGGACAGATGAAAAACTGTTTTTT	CASSGYGTDEKLFF
TRBV11-3	.	.	TRBJ2-5	TGTGCCAGCAGCTTCGGAGGGTTAGAGACCCAGTACTTC	CASSFGGLETQYF
TRBV29-1	TRBD1	once	TRBJ1-6	TGCAGCGTACGACAGGGGCCCAATTCACCCCTCCACTTT	CSVRQGPNSPLHF
TRBV6-4	TRBD2	.	TRBJ2-1	TGTGCCAGCAGTGACCAGCGGGGGGGCTCCAATGAGCAGTTCTTC	CASSDQRGGSNEQFF
TRBV29-1	TRBD2	once	TRBJ2-3	TGCAGCGCAAGCGGGGGGGGCACAGATACGCAGTATTTT	CSASGGGTDTQYF
TRBV2	.	.	TRBJ2-5	TGTGCCAGCAGTGAAGAGAGAGGCGGGCGTTGGGCCCAGTACTTC	CASSEERGGRWAQYF
TRBV14	.	.	TRBJ1-6	TGTGCCAGCAGCCAACCACAGCCTTCACCCCTCCACTTT	CASSQPQPSPLHF
TRBV7-3	.	.	TRBJ2-3	TGTGCCAGCAGCTTCGGGGTTGGCACAGATACGCAGTATTTT	CASSFGVGTDTQYF
TRBV6-6	TRBD2	.	TRBJ2-7	TGTGCCAGCAGTTACGTCGGGGGGGGTTTCATGGACGAGCAGTACTTC	CASSYVGGGFMDEQYF
TRBV30	.	.	TRBJ1-1	TGTGCCTGGAACGACAGGAGGAACACTGAAGCTTTCTTT	CAWNDRRNTEAFF
TRBV7-6	.	.	TRBJ2-2	TGTGCCAGCAGCTTCCAAGTCAGGGCGAACACCGGGGAGCTGTTTTTT	CASSFQVRANTGELFF
TRBV28	TRBD1	.	TRBJ1-1	TGTGCCAGCAGTTCGCCGACAGGGTTTACCACTGAAGCTTTCTTT	CASSSPTGFTTEAFF
TRBV6-5	TRBD1	.	TRBJ2-7	TGTGCCAGCAGAGGGACAGCAAAGAGCTCCTACGAGCAGTACTTC	CASRGTAKSSYEQYF
TRBV19	.	.	TRBJ1-1	TGTGCCAGTAGTTTGGGCCAGGGGAACACTGAAGCTTTCTTT	CASSLGQGNTEAFF
TRBV5-4	.	.	TRBJ1-3	TGTGCCAGCAGCGTAGACAGTGGAAACACCATATATTTT	CASSVDSGNTIYF
TRBV7-8	TRBD1	.	TRBJ1-5	TGTGCCAGCAGCAAACGGACAGGGGCCAATCAGCCCCAGCATTTT	CASSKRTGANQPQHF
TRBV5-1	.	few	TRBJ1-2	TGCGCCAGCAGCTTGGACGGCAGGACTAACTATGGCTACACCTTC	CASSLDGRTNYGYTF
TRBV19	.	.	TRBJ1-1	TGTGCCAGTAGTAGTAAGGGGGTGGAGGACACTGAAGCTTTCTTT	CASSSKGVEDTEAFF
TRBV6-4	TRBD1	few	TRBJ1-2	TGTGCCAGCAGTCGCGAAGGACAGGGCTATGGCTACACCTTC	CASSREGQGYGYTF
TRBV27	TRBD1	few	TRBJ2-5	TGTGCCAGCAGTCTCCGACAGGGACAAGAGACCCAGTACTTC	CASSLRQGQETQYF
TRBV30	TRBD1	.	TRBJ1-4	TGTGCCTGGAGTGGGCAGGGGGAAGATGAAAAACTGTTTTTT	CAWSGQGEDEKLFF
TRBV4-2	.	.	TRBJ2-1	TGTGCCAGCAGCCAACGATCCCAGCGGACCCTCAACGGTAATGAGCAGTTCTTC	CASSQRSQRTLNGNEQFF
TRBV29-1	.	.	TRBJ2-7	TGCAGCCTTCACGGCGGGTCCTACGAGCAGTACTTC	CSLHGGSYEQYF
TRBV5-1	TRBD1	few	TRBJ2-7	TGCGCCAGCAGCTCCAGACAGGGGGCTTACGAGCAGTACTTC	CASSSRQGAYEQYF
TRBV6-5	TRBD2	few	TRBJ2-5	TGTGCCACACAAGAGCGGGGGAACATTCAAGAGACCCAGTACTTC	CATQERGNIQETQYF
TRBV6-5	TRBD1	.	TRBJ1-6	TGTGCCAGCAGAGACAGGGAAGGTTCACCCCTCCACTTT	CASRDREGSPLHF
TRBV7-9	.	.	TRBJ1-2	TGTGCCAGCAGCTTCCAGGGAACTAACTATGGCTACACCTTC	CASSFQGTNYGYTF
TRBV20-1	.	.	TRBJ2-7	TGCACCCCCGGACACCTCTACGAGCAGTACTTC	CTPGHLYEQYF
TRBV25-1	TRBD1	.	TRBJ1-1	TGTGCCAGCAGTGAACACAGGGGTAGGAACACTGAAGCTTTCTTT	CASSEHRGRNTEAFF
TRBV2	.	.	TRBJ2-3	TGTGCCAGCAGTGAGCTAGTGCAGAGCACAGATACGCAGTATTTT	CASSELVQSTDTQYF
TRBV5-1	TRBD1	.	TRBJ2-1	TGCGCCAGCATGGGGGACAGAGATTACAATGAGCAGTTCTTC	CASMGDRDYNEQFF
TRBV7-9	.	.	TRBJ2-1	TGTGCCAGCAGCCTTGAGAGGGTCCAAAGATTGTGGTTCTTC	CASSLERVQRLWFF
TRBV28	TRBD1	once	TRBJ2-6	TGTGCCAGCAGTGAGGGACAGGGGAGTTCCTCTGGGGCCAACGTCCTGACTTTC	CASSEGQGSSSGANVLTF
TRBV27	TRBD1	.	TRBJ1-5	TGTGCCAGCGGGGGACAGGGTAGCAATCAGCCCCAGCATTTT	CASGGQGSNQPQHF
TRBV6-1	.	once	TRBJ2-7	TGTGCCAGCAGTGAAGCTCGGGTTAACGAGCAGTACTTC	CASSEARVNEQYF
TRBV5-1	TRBD1	.	TRBJ2-6	TGCGCCAGCAGCGCAGCCGGGACAGGGCCCTTGGCTGGGGCCAACGTCCTGACTTTC	CASSAAGTGPLAGANVLTF
TRBV30	TRBD1	.	TRBJ1-6	TGTGCCGGAACACCGGGACAGGGGCGGTCACCCCTCCACTTT	CAGTPGQGRSPLHF
TRBV6-5	.	.	TRBJ1-4	TGTGCCAGCAGTTACGCGGGGCGGTATAGTGAAAAACTGTTTTTT	CASSYAGRYSEKLFF
TRBV7-9	TRBD1	.	TRBJ1-4	TGTGCCAGCAGCTTAGATCGACAGGGTAATGAAAAACTGTTTTTT	CASSLDRQGNEKLFF
TRBV6-4	.	.	TRBJ2-1	TGTGCCTATTCCGGACATCCCAATGAGCAGTTCTTC	CAYSGHPNEQFF
TRBV28	TRBD1	.	TRBJ1-2	TGTGCCAGCAAAACCACGGGGACAGGTATTGGCTACACCTTC	CASKTTGTGIGYTF
TRBV7-3	.	.	TRBJ1-2	TGTGCCAGCAGCCGAATTCCGGGACACCCGGACGGCTACACCTTC	CASSRIPGHPDGYTF
TRBV11-2	TRBD1	.	TRBJ1-2	TGTGCCAGCAGCTTAGATCTCGGGACAGCCTATGGCTACACCTTC	CASSLDLGTAYGYTF
TRBV23-1	TRBD1	.	TRBJ2-2	TGCGCCATCCCTATTTTCGGACAGGTTGGTGGAACCGGGGAGCTGTTTTTT	CAIPIFGQVGGTGELFF
TRBV5-1	TRBD1	.	TRBJ2-5	TGCGCCAGCAGCTTGGAACGTGGGGCAGGGGGTCTGGAGACCCAGTACTTC	CASSLERGAGGLETQYF
TRBV30	TRBD2	.	TRBJ2-3	TGTGCCTGGAGCGCGACTAGCGCCTCCACAGATACGCAGTATTTT	CAWSATSASTDTQYF
TRBV9	.	.	TRBJ2-7	TGTGCCAGCAGCGTAGATGACGGACTCTACGAGCAGTACTTC	CASSVDDGLYEQYF
TRBV7-8	TRBD2	.	TRBJ2-7	TGTGCCAGCAGCCCCGAACTAGCGGGGAACTACGAGCAGTACTTC	CASSPELAGNYEQYF
TRBV27	.	.	TRBJ1-5	TGTGCCAGCAGCCTACAGGGATTCAATCAGCCCCAGCATTTT	CASSLQGFNQPQHF
TRBV5-6	.	.	TRBJ1-3	TGTGCCAGCAGCGAGGAGGGGTTAGGAAACACCATATATTTT	CASSEEGLGNTIYF
TRBV29-1	TRBD2	.	TRBJ2-1	TGCAGCGTTGGCCGGGAGACTAGCGGGGGCAATGAGCAGTTCTTC	CSVGRETSGGNEQFF
TRBV18	TRBD2	.	TRBJ2-5	TGTGCCAGCTCGGTGGGGTTTTCGAGCGGGGAATTACAAGAGACCCAGTACTTC	CASSVGFSSGELQETQYF